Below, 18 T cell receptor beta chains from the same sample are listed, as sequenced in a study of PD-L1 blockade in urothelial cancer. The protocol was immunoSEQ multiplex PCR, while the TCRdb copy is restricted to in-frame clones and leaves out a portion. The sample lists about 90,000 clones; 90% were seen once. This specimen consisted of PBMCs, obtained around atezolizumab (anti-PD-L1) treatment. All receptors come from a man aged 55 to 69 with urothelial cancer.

As DNA, the CDR3 is TGTGCCTGGGTGGGACAGCCAAATTCACCCCTCCACTTT. Its translation: CAWVGQPNSPLHF. V usage is TRBV30 and J usage is TRBJ1-6, with 7 bases aligning to TRBD1. J gave up 7 bases and V 5 bases, and 5 bases lay outside the gene matches. CDR3 length equals 13 residues. CDR1 and CDR2 (germline): GTSNPN, SVGIG (reference sequence).

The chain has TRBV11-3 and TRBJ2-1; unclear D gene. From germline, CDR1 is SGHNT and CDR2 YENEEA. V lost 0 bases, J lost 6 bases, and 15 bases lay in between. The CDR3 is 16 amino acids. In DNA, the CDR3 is TGTGCCAGCAGCTTAGATGCCCGAAATAGTGCCAATGAGCAGTTCTTC. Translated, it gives CASSLDARNSANEQFF.

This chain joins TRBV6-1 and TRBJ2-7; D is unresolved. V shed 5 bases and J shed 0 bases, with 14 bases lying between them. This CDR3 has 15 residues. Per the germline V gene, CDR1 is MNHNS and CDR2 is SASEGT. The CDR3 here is CASSPPPSGSYEQYF. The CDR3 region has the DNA TGTGCCAGCAGTCCTCCCCCTAGTGGCTCCTACGAGCAGTACTTC.

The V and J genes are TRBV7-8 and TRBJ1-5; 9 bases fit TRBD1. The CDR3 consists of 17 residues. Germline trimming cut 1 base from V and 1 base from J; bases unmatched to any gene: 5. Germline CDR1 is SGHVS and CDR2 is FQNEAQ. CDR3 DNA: TGTGCCAGCAGCTTAGTTCTCACAGGGGGCAGCAATCAGCCCCAGCATTTT. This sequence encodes CASSLVLTGGSNQPQHF.

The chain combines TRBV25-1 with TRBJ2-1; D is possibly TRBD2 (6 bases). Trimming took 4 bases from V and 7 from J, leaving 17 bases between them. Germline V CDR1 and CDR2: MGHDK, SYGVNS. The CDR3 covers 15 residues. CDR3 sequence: CASSAARGGENEQFF. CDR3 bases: TGTGCCAGCAGTGCTGCGCGGGGTGGGGAGAATGAGCAGTTCTTC. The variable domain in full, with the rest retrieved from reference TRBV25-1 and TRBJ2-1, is EADIYQTPRYLVIGTGKKITLECSQTMGHDKMYWYQQDPGMELHLIHYSYGVNSTEKGDLSSESTVSRIRTEHFPLTLESARPSHTSQYLCASSAARGGENEQFFGPGTRLTVL.

CDR3 loop: CASSYTSVETQYF. The DNA of the CDR3 is TGTGCCAGCAGCTATACTAGCGTTGAGACCCAGTACTTC. This chain joins TRBV7-3 and TRBJ2-5; 7 nucleotides match TRBD2. From germline, CDR1 is SGHTA and CDR2 FQGTGA. The V and J ends lost 4 bases and 5 bases, in that order; junction bases with no gene match: 4. CDR3 length: 13 residues.

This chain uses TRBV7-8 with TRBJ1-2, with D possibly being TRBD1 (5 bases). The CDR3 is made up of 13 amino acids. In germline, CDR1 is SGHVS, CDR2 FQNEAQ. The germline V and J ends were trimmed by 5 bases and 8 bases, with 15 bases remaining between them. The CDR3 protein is CASSAGRAFGYTF. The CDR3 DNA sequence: TGTGCCAGCAGCGCGGGGCGGGCGTTCGGCTACACCTTC.

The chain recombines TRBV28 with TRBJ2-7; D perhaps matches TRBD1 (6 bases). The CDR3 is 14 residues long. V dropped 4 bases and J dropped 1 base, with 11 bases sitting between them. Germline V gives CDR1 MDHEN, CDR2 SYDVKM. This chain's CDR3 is CASSSGHLSYEQYF. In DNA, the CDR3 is TGTGCCAGCAGTTCGGGACACCTATCCTACGAGCAGTACTTC.

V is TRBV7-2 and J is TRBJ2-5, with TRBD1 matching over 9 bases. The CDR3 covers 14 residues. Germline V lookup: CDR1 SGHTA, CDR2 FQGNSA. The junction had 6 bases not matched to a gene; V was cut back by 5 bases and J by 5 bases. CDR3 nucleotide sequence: TGTGCCAGCAGCAGGGACAGGGAGGCGGAGACCCAGTACTTC. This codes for CASSRDREAETQYF.

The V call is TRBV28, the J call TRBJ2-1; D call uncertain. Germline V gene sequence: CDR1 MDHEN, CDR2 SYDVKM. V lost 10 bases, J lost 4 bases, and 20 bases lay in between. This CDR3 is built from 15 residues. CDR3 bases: TGTGCCACCGGCCTAAGACTGACCAATTACAATGAGCAGTTCTTC. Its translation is CATGLRLTNYNEQFF.

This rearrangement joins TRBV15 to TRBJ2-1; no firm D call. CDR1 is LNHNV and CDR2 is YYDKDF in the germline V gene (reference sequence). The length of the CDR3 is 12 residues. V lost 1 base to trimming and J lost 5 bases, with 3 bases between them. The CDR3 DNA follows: TGTGCCACCAGCAGAGGGCACAATGAGCAGTTCTTC. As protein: CATSRGHNEQFF.

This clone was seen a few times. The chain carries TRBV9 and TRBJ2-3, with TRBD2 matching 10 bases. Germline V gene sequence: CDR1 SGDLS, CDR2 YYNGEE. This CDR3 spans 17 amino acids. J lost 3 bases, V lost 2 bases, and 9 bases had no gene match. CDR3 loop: CASSVGLAGALTDTQYF. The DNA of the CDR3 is TGTGCCAGCAGCGTCGGGCTAGCGGGGGCTCTTACAGATACGCAGTATTTT.

CDR3 coding DNA: TGCAGCGTTGTAGCGGGAGGTCCCAATGAGCAGTTCTTC. This encodes CSVVAGGPNEQFF. The chain joins TRBV29-1 to TRBJ2-1, with TRBD2 identical over 10 bases. This CDR3 has 13 residues. Per germline, CDR1 SQVTM and CDR2 ANQGSEA. The J segment lost 6 bases and the V segment lost 4 bases, leaving 3 bases of the junction unmatched.

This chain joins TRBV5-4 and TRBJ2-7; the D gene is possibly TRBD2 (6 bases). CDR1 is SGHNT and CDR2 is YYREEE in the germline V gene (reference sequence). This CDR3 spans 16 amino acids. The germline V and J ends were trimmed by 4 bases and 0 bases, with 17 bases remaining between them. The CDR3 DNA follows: TGTGCCAGCAGCAAACCGGGGGTCTCGAGCTCCTACGAGCAGTACTTC. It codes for CASSKPGVSSSYEQYF.

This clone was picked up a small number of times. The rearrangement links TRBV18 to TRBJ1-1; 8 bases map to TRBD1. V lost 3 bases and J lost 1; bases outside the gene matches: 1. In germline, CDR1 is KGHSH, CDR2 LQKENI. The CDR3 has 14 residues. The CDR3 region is CASSPGQANTEAFF. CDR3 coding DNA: TGTGCCAGCTCACCGGGACAGGCGAACACTGAAGCTTTCTTT.

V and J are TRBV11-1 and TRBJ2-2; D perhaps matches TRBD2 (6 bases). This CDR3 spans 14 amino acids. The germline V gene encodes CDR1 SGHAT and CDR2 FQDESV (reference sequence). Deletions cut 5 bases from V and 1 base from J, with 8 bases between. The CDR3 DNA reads TGTGCCAGCAGCCGCGGGGTGAACACCGGGGAGCTGTTTTTT. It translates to CASSRGVNTGELFF.

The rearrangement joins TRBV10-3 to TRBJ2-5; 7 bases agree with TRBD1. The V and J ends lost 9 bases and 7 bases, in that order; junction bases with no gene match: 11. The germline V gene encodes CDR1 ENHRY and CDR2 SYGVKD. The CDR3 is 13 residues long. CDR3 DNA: TGTGCCATAGGGGACAGAGACGCAACGACCCAGTACTTC. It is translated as CAIGDRDATTQYF.

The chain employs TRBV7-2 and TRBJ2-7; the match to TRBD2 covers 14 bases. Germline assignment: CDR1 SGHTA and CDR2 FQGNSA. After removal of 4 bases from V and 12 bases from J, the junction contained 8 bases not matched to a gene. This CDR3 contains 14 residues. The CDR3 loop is CASSSGLAGGGRYF. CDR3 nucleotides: TGTGCCAGCAGCTCCGGACTAGCGGGGGGCGGACGGTACTTC.